Listed below are T cell receptor beta chains from one sample, sequenced in a study of blood T cell repertoires in COVID-19. The protocol was immunoSEQ multiplex PCR, while the TCRdb copy is restricted to in-frame clones and leaves out a portion. The repertoire consists of about 300,000 clones, with about 82% occurring once and the leading ten covering roughly 1.6%. Sequencing was done on a sample of peripheral blood. These receptors all come from a woman in her fifties or sixties with acute or convalescent COVID-19. CDR3s include the opening cysteine and the closing phenylalanine or tryptophan. D genes are given only for firm matches.

CDR3 protein: CASSMTGGEYNEQFF
CDR3 DNA: TGTGCCAGCAGTATGACAGGGGGCGAGTACAATGAGCAGTTCTTC
J gene: TRBJ2-1
V gene: TRBV2
D gene: TRBD1

CDR3 protein: CASSYSRRGYGYTF
CDR3 DNA: TGTGCCAGCAGTTACAGTCGGAGGGGCTATGGCTACACCTTC
J gene: TRBJ1-2
V gene: TRBV6-5
D gene: NA

CDR3 protein: CASSSGTSGSYNEQFF
CDR3 DNA: TGTGCCAGCAGCTCCGGGACTAGCGGCTCCTACAATGAGCAGTTCTTC
J gene: TRBJ2-1
V gene: TRBV5-6
D gene: TRBD2

CDR3 protein: CASTPTSGRKNNEQFF
CDR3 DNA: TGTGCCAGCACCCCAACTAGCGGGAGGAAAAACAATGAGCAGTTCTTC
J gene: TRBJ2-1
V gene: TRBV27
D gene: TRBD2

CDR3 protein: CATAGGTGTYEQYF
CDR3 DNA: TGTGCCACCGCCGGCGGGACAGGGACCTACGAGCAGTACTTC
J gene: TRBJ2-7
V gene: TRBV6-5
D gene: TRBD1

CDR3 protein: CASSEGLANYGYTF
CDR3 DNA: TGTGCCAGCAGCGAGGGACTGGCGAACTATGGCTACACCTTC
J gene: TRBJ1-2
V gene: TRBV7-9
D gene: NA

CDR3 protein: CASTPRIGLAGGVNEQFF
CDR3 DNA: TGCGCCAGCACTCCACGGATCGGACTAGCGGGAGGTGTCAATGAGCAGTTCTTC
J gene: TRBJ2-1
V gene: TRBV4-1
D gene: TRBD2

CDR3 protein: CASKRGTYTDTQYF
CDR3 DNA: TGTGCCAGCAAGCGAGGAACGTACACAGATACGCAGTATTTT
J gene: TRBJ2-3
V gene: TRBV9
D gene: NA

CDR3 protein: CASSLGAGGNTIYF
CDR3 DNA: TGTGCCAGCAGCTTAGGGGCCGGTGGAAACACCATATATTTT
J gene: TRBJ1-3
V gene: TRBV6-6
D gene: NA

CDR3 protein: CASSQNPNFEQYF
CDR3 DNA: TGCGCCAGCAGCCAAAACCCTAATTTCGAGCAGTACTTC
J gene: TRBJ2-7
V gene: TRBV4-1
D gene: NA

CDR3 protein: CSAEPRGGYTF
CDR3 DNA: TGCAGTGCTGAACCTAGAGGGGGCTACACCTTC
J gene: TRBJ1-2
V gene: TRBV20-1
D gene: NA

CDR3 protein: CAASTLRGPQYF
CDR3 DNA: TGTGCCGCGTCCACTCTAAGGGGGCCGCAGTACTTC
J gene: TRBJ2-7
V gene: TRBV28
D gene: TRBD1

CDR3 protein: CASSVGTSGAQETQYF
CDR3 DNA: TGTGCCAGCAGCGTTGGGACTAGCGGGGCTCAAGAGACCCAGTACTTC
J gene: TRBJ2-5
V gene: TRBV9
D gene: TRBD2

CDR3 protein: CSARTNSNQPQHF
CDR3 DNA: TGCAGCGCACGGACAAATAGCAATCAGCCCCAGCATTTT
J gene: TRBJ1-5
V gene: TRBV29-1
D gene: NA